These T cell receptor beta chains were read from a single sample in a study of blood T cell repertoires in COVID-19. Produced via immunoSEQ multiplex PCR; TCRdb's table is partial and in-frame only. The repertoire holds 270,000 or so clones, with under 95% as singletons. Sequenced material: PBMCs or T cells enriched from blood (not recorded which). The receptor source for this set is a woman in her thirties or forties with acute COVID-19. Both conserved end residues are part of each CDR3. The D gene is left open where the match is weak. For some rows the clone size is stated as once, few or many, or as a class when expanded; others skip it.

>TRBD1|NA|TRBV9|TRBJ1-6
TGTGCCAGCAGCTCTGCCGGGACAGAGTATTCACCCCTCCACTTT
CASSSAGTEYSPLHF
>TRBD2|NA|TRBV6-2/TRBV6-3|TRBJ2-7
TGTGCCAGCAGTACCTGGGGTAGCGGGAGTTACGAGCAGTACTTC
CASSTWGSGSYEQYF
>TRBD1|NA|TRBV24-1|TRBJ1-2
TGTGCCACCAGTGATAACCTGGACAGGGCGGGGGGCTACACCTTC
CATSDNLDRAGGYTF
>NA|NA|TRBV24-1|TRBJ2-2
TGTGCCACCGCGGGACAGTTTAACACCGGGGAGCTGTTTTTT
CATAGQFNTGELFF
>TRBD2|NA|TRBV3-1/TRBV3-2|TRBJ2-3
TGTGCCAGCAGCCTGGGGACTAGTAGGGGTGATACGCAGTATTTT
CASSLGTSRGDTQYF
>TRBD1|NA|TRBV27|TRBJ2-3
TGTGCCAGCAGTTTAAGGACGACAGGGCTCAGCACAGATACGCAGTATTTT
CASSLRTTGLSTDTQYF
>NA|few|TRBV2|TRBJ2-7
TGTGCCAGCAGTGAAATCCCTGGACAGCGCCGCTACGAGCAGTACTTC
CASSEIPGQRRYEQYF
>NA|NA|TRBV30|TRBJ2-1
TGTGCTTACCGGATGGGCGCGCTGTCATACAATGAGCAGTTCTTC
CAYRMGALSYNEQFF
>NA|NA|TRBV24-1|TRBJ2-5
TGTGCCACCAGTGATTTGAGCCAGGACCAAGAGACCCAGTACTTC
CATSDLSQDQETQYF
>NA|NA|TRBV30|TRBJ1-5
TGTGCCCCGAGCAAATGTCAGCCCCAGCATTTT
CAPSKCQPQHF
>NA|NA|TRBV7-3|TRBJ2-3
TGTGCCAGCAGCTTAAACCCATTGAGCGGATATCGCACAGATACGCAGTATTTT
CASSLNPLSGYRTDTQYF
>NA|NA|TRBV27|TRBJ2-5
TGTGCCAGCAGTGGGGACTACCAAGAGACCCAGTACTTC
CASSGDYQETQYF
>NA|NA|TRBV7-9|TRBJ2-7
TGTGCCAGCAGCTTGTATGCCGTCACAGGGATCGACGAGCAGTACTTC
CASSLYAVTGIDEQYF
>TRBD2|NA|TRBV3-1/TRBV3-2|TRBJ2-1
TGTGCCAGCAGCCATGGGCGGGGGGGAGCCTACAATGAGCAGTTCTTC
CASSHGRGGAYNEQFF
>TRBD1|NA|TRBV4-3|TRBJ1-5
TGCGCCAGCAGCCAGGGACAGGAGAGCAATCAGCCCCAGCATTTT
CASSQGQESNQPQHF
>TRBD1|NA|TRBV18|TRBJ1-4
TGTGCCAGCTCTTCAGAGGACAGGAAGAATGAAAAACTGTTTTTT
CASSSEDRKNEKLFF
>TRBD1|NA|TRBV29-1|TRBJ1-5
TGCAGCGTTGAAGGAAGGGACAGGGGTCAGCCCCAGCATTTT
CSVEGRDRGQPQHF
>NA|few|TRBV15|TRBJ2-2
TGTGCCACCAGCAGAGGGGGGCAGGGTCGGACCGGGGAGCTGTTTTTT
CATSRGGQGRTGELFF
>NA|NA|TRBV5-4|TRBJ2-2
TGTGCCAGCAGCTTGGCAGGGGCGAGTACCGGGGAGCTGTTTTTT
CASSLAGASTGELFF
>TRBD2|NA|TRBV29-1|TRBJ2-1
TGCAGCGGGATAGCGGGAGGGGGACATGAGCAGTTCTTC
CSGIAGGGHEQFF
>NA|NA|TRBV29-1|TRBJ1-2
TGCAGCGTCGACAGAGACTATGGCTACACCTTC
CSVDRDYGYTF
>NA|NA|TRBV25-1|TRBJ2-1
TGTGCCAGCAGTGCGGACTTCCCCCACCTGGCAGATGAGCAGTTCTTC
CASSADFPHLADEQFF
>TRBD2|NA|TRBV5-1|TRBJ2-3
TGCGCCAGCAGCCCGAGGACTAGCGGGCCCCTAATGGATACGCAGTATTTT
CASSPRTSGPLMDTQYF
>TRBD1|once|TRBV5-1|TRBJ1-6
TGCGCCAGCAGCTACGGGACAGGGACCTATAATTCACCCCTCCACTTT
CASSYGTGTYNSPLHF
>NA|NA|TRBV7-2|TRBJ2-3
TGTGCCAGCAGCTCCCCGACTGGCACAGATACGCAGTATTTT
CASSSPTGTDTQYF
>TRBD2|NA|TRBV9|TRBJ2-5
TGTGCCAGCAGCCCCACCGGGACTAGCGGGGAGACCCAGTACTTC
CASSPTGTSGETQYF
>TRBD1|NA|TRBV28|TRBJ1-2
TGTGCCAGCAGTCACGACAGGGAGGTCGACTATGGCTACACCTTC
CASSHDREVDYGYTF
>TRBD2|NA|TRBV5-1|TRBJ2-1
TGCGCCAGCAGCTCCGGGGGGTTCTCCTACAATGAGCAGTTCTTC
CASSSGGFSYNEQFF
>NA|NA|TRBV18|TRBJ1-3
TGTGCCAGCTCACCCGACGAGGGAACTGGAAACACCATATATTTT
CASSPDEGTGNTIYF
>TRBD1|NA|TRBV6-2/TRBV6-3|TRBJ1-2
TGTGCCAGCAGCCCCGGGACAGGGGGCGCCAGGGGCTACACCTTC
CASSPGTGGARGYTF
>TRBD2|NA|TRBV10-3|TRBJ2-1
TGTGCCATCACTGCCGGGGGGACTAGCGCAGGTGAGCAGTTCTTC
CAITAGGTSAGEQFF
>TRBD1|once|TRBV4-2|TRBJ2-3
TGTGCCAGCAGCCAACCACAGGGGGCGGCAGATACGCAGTATTTT
CASSQPQGAADTQYF
>NA|NA|TRBV5-6|TRBJ1-2
TGTGCCAGCAGCTTGGCTGTGACAGGTGCCTATGGCTACACCTTC
CASSLAVTGAYGYTF
>NA|NA|TRBV2|TRBJ1-2
TGTGCCAGCAGCGGGGCGGGGTTCTATGGCTACACCTTC
CASSGAGFYGYTF
>NA|NA|TRBV5-5|TRBJ2-7
TGTGCCAGCACCGCGGGTCCCGGCTCCTACGAGCAGTACTTC
CASTAGPGSYEQYF
>NA|few|TRBV7-2|TRBJ1-5
TGTGCCAGCAGCTTAGGGACTAATCAGCCCCAGCATTTT
CASSLGTNQPQHF
>NA|NA|TRBV11-2|TRBJ2-5
TGTGCCAGCAGCTTAGGAGGGATGGGTGCGAAGACCCAGTACTTC
CASSLGGMGAKTQYF
>TRBD2|NA|TRBV24-1|TRBJ2-1
TGTGCCACCAGTGATCGGTCAGGAGGGAGGGCCGCACATGAGCAGTTCTTC
CATSDRSGGRAAHEQFF
>TRBD1|NA|TRBV19|TRBJ1-5
TGTGCCAGTAGACGGGACAGGGCTATGAGAAATCAGCCCCAGCATTTT
CASRRDRAMRNQPQHF
>TRBD1|NA|TRBV6-5|TRBJ1-5
TGTGCCAGCAGTTACGCGCAGGGGGCGATGAATCAGCCCCAGCATTTT
CASSYAQGAMNQPQHF
>TRBD2|NA|TRBV25-1|TRBJ2-1
TGTGCCAGCAGTGAAGGGGCTAGCGGGAGGGCCATAGAGCAGTTCTTC
CASSEGASGRAIEQFF
>NA|NA|TRBV12-3/TRBV12-4|TRBJ1-2
TGTGCCAGCAGTACAGGGTTCGGAGGCTACACCTTC
CASSTGFGGYTF
>TRBD1|few|TRBV3-1/TRBV3-2|TRBJ2-7
TGTGCCAGCAGCCTGGGACAGGGGTCCGGCTACGAGCAGTACTTC
CASSLGQGSGYEQYF
>TRBD1|NA|TRBV11-2|TRBJ1-1
TGTGCCAGCAGCTTAGTATTTGTGACAGGGGACACTGAAGCTTTCTTT
CASSLVFVTGDTEAFF
>NA|NA|TRBV18|TRBJ1-4
TGTGCCAGCTCATCGGGTCATGAAAAACTGTTTTTT
CASSSGHEKLFF
>TRBD1|NA|TRBV12-3/TRBV12-4|TRBJ2-7
TGTGCCAGCAGGGGGGACAGCTCCTACGAGCAGTACTTC
CASRGDSSYEQYF
>TRBD2|NA|TRBV28|TRBJ2-2
TGTGCCAGCAGTCATAGCGGGGGGGCGCGCGTGGCCGGGGAGCTGTTTTTT
CASSHSGGARVAGELFF
>NA|NA|TRBV11-2|TRBJ1-4
TGTGCCAGCAGCTTAGCTGGGGGCGCCGTTGAAAAACTGTTTTTT
CASSLAGGAVEKLFF